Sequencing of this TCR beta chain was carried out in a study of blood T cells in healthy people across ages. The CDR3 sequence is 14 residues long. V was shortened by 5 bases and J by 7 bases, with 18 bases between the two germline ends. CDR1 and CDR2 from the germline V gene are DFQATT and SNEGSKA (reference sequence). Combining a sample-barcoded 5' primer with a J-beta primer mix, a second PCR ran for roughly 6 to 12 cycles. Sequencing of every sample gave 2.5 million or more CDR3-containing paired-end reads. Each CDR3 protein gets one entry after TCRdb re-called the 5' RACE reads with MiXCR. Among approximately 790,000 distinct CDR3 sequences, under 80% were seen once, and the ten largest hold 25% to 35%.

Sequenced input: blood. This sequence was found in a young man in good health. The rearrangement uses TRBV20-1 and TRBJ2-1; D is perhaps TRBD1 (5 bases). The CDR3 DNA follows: TGCAGTGCTGGGCCTGGTGGGGCCGTGAATGAGCAGTTCTTC. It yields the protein CSAGPGGAVNEQFF.